Following are 13 T cell receptor beta chains from one sample sequenced in a study of blood T cells in healthy people across ages. Sample-barcoded 5' priming and a J-beta primer mix drove a second PCR of roughly 6 to 12 cycles. In TCRdb, the 5' RACE reads were re-called with MiXCR into one record per CDR3 protein. The sample includes hundreds of thousands of distinct CDR3 sequences, roughly 48% of them seen just once. The specimen sequenced was blood. The receptor set was obtained from an elderly man in good health.

This chain connects TRBV5-5 to TRBJ2-1; D unclear. The CDR3 has 14 residues. Trimming took off 0 bases at V and 4 bases at J, with 8 bases between the two ends. Germline V gives CDR1 SGHKS, CDR2 YYEKEE (reference sequence). The CDR3 region is CASSLAIAYNEQFF. DNA of the CDR3: TGTGCCAGCAGCTTGGCCATAGCATACAATGAGCAGTTCTTC.

This clonotype was seen a handful of times. This rearrangement joins TRBV7-2 to TRBJ2-1, with no clear D. The germline V and J ends were trimmed by 3 bases and 0 bases, with 9 bases remaining between them. Germline-derived CDR1 and CDR2 are SGHTA and FQGNSA. The length of the CDR3 is 15 residues. This chain's CDR3 is CASSFDSNSYNEQFF. As DNA, the CDR3 is TGTGCCAGCAGCTTTGACTCAAACTCCTACAATGAGCAGTTCTTC.

This clonotype was observed a handful of times. The chain combines TRBV6-6 with TRBJ2-5; D not certain. Germline values: CDR1 MNHNY, CDR2 SVGAGI (reference sequence). V lost 2 bases and J lost 11, with 24 bases in between. This CDR3 is built from 16 residues. CDR3 region: CASSYRGPSLLDEQYF. CDR3 DNA: TGTGCCAGCAGTTACCGAGGACCTTCTCTACTGGATGAGCAGTACTTC.

This chain joins TRBV5-1 and TRBJ1-1, with TRBD1 as a possible D gene (6 bases). V was trimmed by 0 bases and J by 3 bases, leaving 12 bases between them. Germline V gene sequence: CDR1 SGHRS, CDR2 YFSETQ. The CDR3 covers 15 residues. As DNA, the CDR3 is TGCGCCAGCAGCTTGGGGGCCAGGGGTGACACTGAAGCTTTCTTT. Encoded protein: CASSLGARGDTEAFF.

This sequence joins TRBV7-9 and TRBJ2-4, with D uncertain. Trimming pared 3 bases from V and 1 base from J, leaving 4 bases between. The CDR3 loop spans 13 amino acids. The germline CDR1 and CDR2 sequences are SEHNR and FQNEAQ (reference sequence). The CDR3 sequence: CASSLPAKNIQYF. The CDR3, as DNA: TGTGCCAGCAGCTTGCCGGCCAAAAACATTCAGTACTTC.

This clonotype was seen a handful of times. The chain uses TRBV20-1 and TRBJ2-1; TRBD2 matches at 8 bases. Trimming at V came to 4 bases and at J to 6 bases, leaving 2 bases not matched to a gene. Looked up from germline, CDR1 is DFQATT and CDR2 is SNEGSKA (reference sequence). The CDR3 covers 12 residues. CDR3 sequence (DNA): TGCAGTGCTACCACTAGCGGCAATGAGCAGTTCTTC. This codes for CSATTSGNEQFF.

In its sample, this clonotype was seen a few times. The chain joins TRBV7-2 to TRBJ2-1; no firm D call. The ends were cut back, 4 bases at V and 2 bases at J, with 6 bases in the middle. In germline, CDR1 is SGHTA, CDR2 FQGNSA. CDR3 length equals 13 residues. CDR3 protein: CASSSATYNEQFF. CDR3 DNA sequence: TGTGCCAGCAGCTCAGCCACCTACAATGAGCAGTTCTTC.

The chain is built from TRBV20-1 and TRBJ2-5, with TRBD2 matching over 10 bases. The germline CDR1 and CDR2 sequences are DFQATT and SNEGSKA (reference sequence). V shed 7 bases, J shed 11 bases, and the junction held 19 bases outside the gene matches. The CDR3 is 15 residues long. CDR3 DNA sequence: TGCAGTGGCTCACGTCTTGGGCTAGCGGGAGTTGAGCAGTACTTC. This codes for CSGSRLGLAGVEQYF.

This clonotype came up many times. The gene calls are TRBV6-6 and TRBJ2-6; D gene ambiguous. The CDR3 sequence is 15 residues long. V lost 6 bases, J lost 0 bases, and 9 bases lay in between. Per the germline V gene, CDR1 is MNHNY and CDR2 is SVGAGI (reference sequence). The CDR3 coding sequence is TGTGCCAGCAGCCCTCAATTCTCTGGGGCCAACGTCCTGACTTTC. Its translation: CASSPQFSGANVLTF.

This chain links TRBV28 with TRBJ2-3, with 7 bases identical to TRBD2. CDR1 and CDR2 from the germline V gene are MDHEN and SYDVKM. The CDR3 has 17 amino acids. After removal of 1 base from V and 0 bases from J, the junction contained 7 bases not matched to a gene. DNA for the CDR3: TGTGCCAGCAGTTTATCTACTAGCGCCGGAAGCACAGATACGCAGTATTTT. Amino acids: CASSLSTSAGSTDTQYF.

This clonotype occurred many times. CDR3: CASSQERGSEAFF. The CDR3 DNA reads as TGTGCCAGCAGCCAAGAGAGAGGTTCTGAAGCTTTCTTT. This chain joins TRBV7-2 and TRBJ1-1, with no clear D. The CDR3 runs to 13 residues. With 5 bases removed from V and 6 bases from J, the gap between germline ends came to 13 bases. Germline assignment: CDR1 SGHTA and CDR2 FQGNSA.

There are a few counts of this clonotype. The V gene is TRBV7-9, the J gene TRBJ2-1; TRBD2 might be the D (5 bases). The length of the CDR3 is 15 residues. Trimming removed 5 bases at V and 0 bases at J, with 11 bases between. The germline V gene has CDR1 SEHNR and CDR2 FQNEAQ (reference sequence). Here the CDR3 DNA reads TGTGCCAGCAGCACCAAAGGACTCTCCTACAATGAGCAGTTCTTC. Translated: CASSTKGLSYNEQFF.

The chain is built from TRBV7-9 and TRBJ2-3, with TRBD2 as a possible D gene (5 bases). The germline V gene encodes CDR1 SEHNR and CDR2 FQNEAQ (reference sequence). The CDR3 consists of 13 residues. With 8 bases removed from V and 4 bases from J, the gap between germline ends came to 13 bases. CDR3 sequence: CASGPSKADTQYF. The CDR3 region has the DNA TGTGCCAGCGGCCCTAGCAAGGCAGATACGCAGTATTTT.